This T cell receptor beta chain was captured by sequencing in a study of cytomegalovirus exposure and HLA in healthy donors. Findings of the study overall: Sequencing artifact likely explains a cluster of highly shared sequence variants. The authors later linked a missense DCLRE1C variant to TCR beta V- and J-gene trimming.

This CDR3 has 16 residues. V shed 1 base and J shed 0 bases, with 10 bases lying between them. Germline CDR1 reads LGHNA; CDR2 reads YNFKEQ. For this clone: Its specificity is unknown.

PCR primers comprised 60 Vbeta and 13 Jbeta primers. Profiling relied on immunoSEQ multiplex PCR, and the TCRdb table lists in-frame clones only, not all of them. The data contain under 200,000 clones, 65% to 85% of them singletons. The V and J genes are TRBV4-2 and TRBJ1-3; D gene ambiguous. Sequences were obtained from PBMCs. The TCR was taken from a woman aged 18-30 years in good health and CMV-seronegative. The chain's CDR3 is CASSQGSGISGNTIYF. The CDR3 region has the DNA TGTGCCAGCAGCCAAGGTTCAGGTATCTCTGGAAACACCATATATTTT.